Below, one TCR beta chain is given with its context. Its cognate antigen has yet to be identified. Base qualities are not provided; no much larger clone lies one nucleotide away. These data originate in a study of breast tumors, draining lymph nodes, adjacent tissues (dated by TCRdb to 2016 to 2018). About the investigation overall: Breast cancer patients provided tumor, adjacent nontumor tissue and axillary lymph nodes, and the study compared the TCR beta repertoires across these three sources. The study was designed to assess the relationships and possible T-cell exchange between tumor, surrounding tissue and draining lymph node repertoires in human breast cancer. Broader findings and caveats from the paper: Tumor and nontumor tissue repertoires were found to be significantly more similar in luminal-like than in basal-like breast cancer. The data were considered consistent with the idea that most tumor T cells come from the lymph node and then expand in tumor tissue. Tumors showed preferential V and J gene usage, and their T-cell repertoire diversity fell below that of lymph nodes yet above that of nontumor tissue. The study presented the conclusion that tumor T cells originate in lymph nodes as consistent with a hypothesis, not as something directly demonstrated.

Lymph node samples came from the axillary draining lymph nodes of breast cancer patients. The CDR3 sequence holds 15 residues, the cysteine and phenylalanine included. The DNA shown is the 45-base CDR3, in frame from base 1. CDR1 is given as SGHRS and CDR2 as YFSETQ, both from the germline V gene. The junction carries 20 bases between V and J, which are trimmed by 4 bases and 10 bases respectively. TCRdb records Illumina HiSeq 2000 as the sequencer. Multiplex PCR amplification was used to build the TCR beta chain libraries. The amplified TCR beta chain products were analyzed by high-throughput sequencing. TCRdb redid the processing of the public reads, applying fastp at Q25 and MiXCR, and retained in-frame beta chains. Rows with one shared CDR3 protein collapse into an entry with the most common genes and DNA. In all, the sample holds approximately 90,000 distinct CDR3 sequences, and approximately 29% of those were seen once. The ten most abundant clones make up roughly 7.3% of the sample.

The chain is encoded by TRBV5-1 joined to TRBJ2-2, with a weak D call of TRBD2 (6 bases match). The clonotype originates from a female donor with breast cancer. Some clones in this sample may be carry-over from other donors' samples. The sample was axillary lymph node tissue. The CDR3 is CASSPGSPFAAELFF. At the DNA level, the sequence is TGCGCCAGCAGCCCCGGGAGTCCCTTTGCCGCGGAGCTGTTTTTT. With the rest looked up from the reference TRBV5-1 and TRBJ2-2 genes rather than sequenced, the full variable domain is KAGVTQTPRYLIKTRGQQVTLSCSPISGHRSVSWYQQTPGQGLQFLFEYFSETQRNKGNFPGRFSGRQFSNSRSEMNVSTLELGDSALYLCASSPGSPFAAELFFGEGSRLTVL.